The present T cell receptor (beta chain) was sequenced within a study of T-cell memory formation after mild COVID-19. Findings of the study overall: The authors left the SARS-CoV-2 specificity of second-wave clones peaking on day 37 unconfirmed.

From the 5' RACE reads, TCRdb called clonotypes with MiXCR, one entry per CDR3 protein. The data hold hundreds of thousands of distinct CDR3 sequences, with roughly 20% observed a single time. Trimming removed 6 bases from V and 4 bases from J; junction bases left unmatched: 12. Looked up from germline, CDR1 is DFQATT and CDR2 is SNEGSKA (reference sequence). CDR3 size: 15 residues. This clonotype was picked up many times. Its antigen is not identified. The TCR comes from an adult woman who had mild COVID-19 (a few samples of this study predate the infection). Cell type and time point are not known. Sequences were obtained from PBMCs or a T cell subset sorted from them (not recorded which). The chain employs TRBV20-1 and TRBJ2-3, with 8 bases lining up with TRBD2. The CDR3 is CSAHPYEREPDTQYF. For the CDR3, the DNA is TGCAGTGCCCACCCTTACGAGCGGGAGCCAGATACGCAGTATTTT.